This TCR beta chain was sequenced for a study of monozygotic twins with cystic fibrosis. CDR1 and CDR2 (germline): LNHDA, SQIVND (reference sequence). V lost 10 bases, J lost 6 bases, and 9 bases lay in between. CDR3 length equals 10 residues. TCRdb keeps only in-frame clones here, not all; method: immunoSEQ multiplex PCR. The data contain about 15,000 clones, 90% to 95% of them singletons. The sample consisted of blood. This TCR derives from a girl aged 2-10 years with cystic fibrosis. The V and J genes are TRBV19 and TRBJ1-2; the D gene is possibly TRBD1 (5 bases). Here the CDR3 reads CATQGNGYTF. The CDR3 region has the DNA TGTGCCACGCAGGGAAATGGCTACACCTTC.